This TCR beta chain stems from a study of Ad26.COV2.S vaccination and SARS-CoV-2 variants. Trimming took 5 bases from V and 2 from J; bases not matched to a gene: 3. The CDR3 loop spans 15 amino acids. Germline V gene sequence: CDR1 MDHEN, CDR2 SYDVKM. Measured with immunoSEQ multiplex PCR; TCRdb has only the in-frame clones, and not every one. The sample carries about 400,000 clones, approximately 90% recorded once. Described treatment: about 20 received Ad26.COV2.S at low or high dose, single or two shots; about five received placebo; per-sample allocation not given. Material that was analyzed had been drawn on day 63 after the first vaccine or placebo injection. This clone was picked up one time.

This TCR was recovered from a person aged 18-60 years who received the Ad26.COV2.S COVID-19 vaccine or a placebo. The sequencing here drew on peripheral blood, taken in a trial of Ad26.COV2.S vaccine versus placebo. The chain is built from TRBV28 and TRBJ2-3, with 11 nucleotides matching TRBD1. The CDR3 DNA is TGTGCCAGCAGTGGACAGGGGGCAATCACAGATACGCAGTATTTT. Translating it yields CASSGQGAITDTQYF.